A selection of T cell receptor delta chains follows, all from one sample in a study of gamma-delta T cells after stem cell transplantation. TCRdb called clones anew from the RT-PCR reads with CATT. The sample consists of about 13,000 delta-chain clones, approximately 33% of them appearing once. Source material: gamma-delta T cells. The receptors stem from a human donor. It is not recorded whose cells these are; they may come from a transplant donor. The CDR3 runs from the conserved cysteine through the conserved F or W. A D gene is named only where the DNA matches it firmly. Size is stated for part of the rows, as once, few or many counts, or as a class when the clone is expanded.

>TRDJ1|TRDD3|-|TRDV3
TGTGCCTTTCCATCCAAAATCAGTACTGGGGGCCGGGGGAAACTCATCTTT
CAFPSKISTGGRGKLIF
>TRDJ1|TRDD3|few|TRDV1
TGTGCTCTTGGGGAACTCCTCCTTCATCTGGGGGACACTACCGATAAACTCATCTTT
CALGELLLHLGDTTDKLIF
>TRDJ1|-|-|TRAV29/DV5
TGTGCAGCAAGCGCCTTCCTACCCCCTTGGAGTACTGGGGGACCTAATAAACTCATCTTT
CAASAFLPPWSTGGPNKLIF
>TRDJ2|TRDD3|few|TRDV2
TGTGCCTGTGACGGAATGGGGGATACGGGGACAGCACAACTCTTCTTT
CACDGMGDTGTAQLFF
>TRDJ2|-|few|TRDV1
TGTGCTCTTGGGTTCGGCCTTCCCGGTCTGGGGATAGGGGCAGCACAACTCTTCTTT
CALGFGLPGLGIGAAQLFF
>TRDJ1|-|few|TRDV3
TGTGCCTTTAAAGCCAAGAAGTGGGATAAACTCATCTTT
CAFKAKKWDKLIF
>TRDJ1|TRDD2|few|TRDV1
TGTGCTCTTGGGGAACCCCAACGGACTTCCTACGTAAGGCGATACGGGAACACCGATAAACTCATCTTT
CALGEPQRTSYVRRYGNTDKLIF
>TRDJ3|TRDD3|-|TRDV2
TGTGCCTGTGACCTCAAGTACTGGGGGCTCCCCCCGTCCTGGGACACCCGACAGATGTTTTTC
CACDLKYWGLPPSWDTRQMFF
>TRDJ1|-|-|TRDV3
TGTGCCTTCTGCAGACTGGCGGATGTTGGATACACCGATAAACTCATCTTT
CAFCRLADVGYTDKLIF
>TRDJ2|TRDD3|-|TRDV1
TGTGCTCTTGGGGAAAGAGAGCGTTCTGGGGGATACAGAGCACAACTCTTCTTT
CALGERERSGGYRAQLFF
>TRDJ3|-|-|TRDV2
TGTGCCTGTGACATCGTCCTGGAGTCCTGGGACACCCGACATATGTTTTTC
CACDIVLESWDTRHMFF
>TRDJ1|-|-|TRDV2
TGTGCCTGTGACACCGGGTTCTCCCACTTGGCCTCCCTCGACACCGATAAACTCATCTTT
CACDTGFSHLASLDTDKLIF
>TRDJ1|TRDD3|-|TRDV1
TGTGCTCTTGGGGAACTATCCCTATTCTGGGGGATAAGGATGGCCGATAAACTCATCTTT
CALGELSLFWGIRMADKLIF
>TRDJ3|TRDD3|-|TRDV2
TGTGCCTGTGACCTACTGGGGGATACTTCCTGGGACACCCGACAGATGTTTTTC
CACDLLGDTSWDTRQMFF
>TRDJ2|-|few|TRDV3
TGTGCCTTTTTTCCAGTGAGTCGGGTTTTAATGAATACGCCTACCACCTTTCCGACAGCACAACTCTTCTTT
CAFFPVSRVLMNTPTTFPTAQLFF
>TRDJ1|TRDD3|few|TRAV29/DV5
TGTGCAGCAAGTCACGACGTAAGTAGGTGGGGGATACCGTACACCGATAAACTCATCTTT
CAASHDVSRWGIPYTDKLIF
>TRDJ1|TRDD3|-|TRDV1
TGTGCTCTTGGGGCAACCTCTTTCCTACGTTCCGTACTGGGGGATACACGCACCGATAAACTCATCTTT
CALGATSFLRSVLGDTRTDKLIF
>TRDJ3|TRDD3|-|TRAV29/DV5
TGTGCAGCAAGCGAGCCGCGGGGGATACAAAAAAAAGGCTCCTGGGACACCCGACAGATGTTTTTC
CAASEPRGIQKKGSWDTRQMFF
>TRDJ3|-|-|TRDV2
TGTGCCTGTGACACCGAGTACTCCTACTTTCACTGGGACACCCGACAGATGTTTTTC
CACDTEYSYFHWDTRQMFF
>TRDJ3|TRDD3|-|TRDV2
TGTGCCTGTGACACCGCGGAATACTGGGGGATACGCCCCAGCTCCTGGGACACCCGACAGATGTTTTTC
CACDTAEYWGIRPSSWDTRQMFF
>TRDJ1|TRDD3|-|TRDV2
TGTGCCTGTGACACCGGGTTGGGGGATACGAGATTGGGATACACCGATACACTCATCTTT
CACDTGLGDTRLGYTDTLIF
>TRDJ2|-|-|TRDV2
TGTGCCTGTGATCTACTGCTCCTCTCTTTGACATCCCAACTCTTCTTT
CACDLLLLSLTSQLFF
>TRDJ3|-|-|TRDV2
TGTGCCTGTGACCGGAGTTGGCGCTCCTGGGACACCCGGCAGATGTTTTTC
CACDRSWRSWDTRQMFF